The clone carrying this T cell receptor beta chain appeared a single time. The V end was cut by 4 bases, the J end by 0 bases, with 9 bases between. Germline assignment: CDR1 MNHEY and CDR2 SVGAGI. The CDR3 is 14 amino acids. This record comes from a study of blood T cell repertoires in COVID-19. Study information: PBMCs, B-cell-depleted T cells, or T cells were the source of the cDNA or gDNA that made up the material.

In the original processing: The authors estimated nucleated cell counts from reference gene primer amplification. Here immunoSEQ multiplex PCR was the method, and the copy in TCRdb shows in-frame clones only, minus some. That table gives V, J and clone size, and the DNA gave D and trimming. The sample holds roughly 130,000 clones, 82% seen once. The receptor was derived from a woman in her 70s with acute or convalescent COVID-19. What was sequenced was peripheral blood. The chain recombines TRBV6-5 with TRBJ1-1; D gene ambiguous. The CDR3 bases are TGTGCCAGCAGTTTAGTTTTAATGAACACTGAAGCTTTCTTT. Protein sequence: CASSLVLMNTEAFF.